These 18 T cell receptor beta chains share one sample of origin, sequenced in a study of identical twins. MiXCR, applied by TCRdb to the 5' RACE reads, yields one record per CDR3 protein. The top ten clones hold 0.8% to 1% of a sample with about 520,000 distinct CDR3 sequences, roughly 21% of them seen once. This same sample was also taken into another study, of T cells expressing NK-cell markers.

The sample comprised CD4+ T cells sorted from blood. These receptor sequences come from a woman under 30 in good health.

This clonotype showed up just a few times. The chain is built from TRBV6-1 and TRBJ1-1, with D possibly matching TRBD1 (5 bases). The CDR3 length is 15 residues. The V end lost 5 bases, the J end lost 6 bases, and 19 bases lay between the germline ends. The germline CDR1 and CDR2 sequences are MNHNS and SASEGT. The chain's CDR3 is CASSRGKYRLPEAFF. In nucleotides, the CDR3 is TGTGCCAGCAGTCGAGGAAAATACAGGTTACCTGAAGCTTTCTTT.

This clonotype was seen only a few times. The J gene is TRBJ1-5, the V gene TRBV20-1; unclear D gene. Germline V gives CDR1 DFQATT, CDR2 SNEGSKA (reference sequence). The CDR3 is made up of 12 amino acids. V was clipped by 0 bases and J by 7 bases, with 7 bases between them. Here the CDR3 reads CSARDSWQPQHF. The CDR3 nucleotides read TGCAGTGCTAGAGACAGCTGGCAGCCCCAGCATTTT.

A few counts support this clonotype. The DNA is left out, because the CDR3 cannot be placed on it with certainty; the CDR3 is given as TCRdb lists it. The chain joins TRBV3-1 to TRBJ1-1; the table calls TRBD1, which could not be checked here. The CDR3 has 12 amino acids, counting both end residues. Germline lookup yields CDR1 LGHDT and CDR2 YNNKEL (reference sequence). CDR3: CASSQVGVGTFF.

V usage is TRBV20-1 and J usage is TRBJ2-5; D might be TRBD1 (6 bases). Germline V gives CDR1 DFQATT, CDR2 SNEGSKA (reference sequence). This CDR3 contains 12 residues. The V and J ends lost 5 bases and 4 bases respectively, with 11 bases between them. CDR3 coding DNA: TGCAGTGCTCTCGACAGGCGAGAGACCCAGTACTTC. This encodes CSALDRRETQYF.

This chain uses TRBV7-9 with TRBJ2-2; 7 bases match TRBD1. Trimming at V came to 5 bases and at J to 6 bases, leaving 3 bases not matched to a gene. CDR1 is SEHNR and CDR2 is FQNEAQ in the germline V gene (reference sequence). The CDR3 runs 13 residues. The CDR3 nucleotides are TGTGCCAGCAGCGTAACAGGGGCCGGGGAGCTGTTTTTT. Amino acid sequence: CASSVTGAGELFF.

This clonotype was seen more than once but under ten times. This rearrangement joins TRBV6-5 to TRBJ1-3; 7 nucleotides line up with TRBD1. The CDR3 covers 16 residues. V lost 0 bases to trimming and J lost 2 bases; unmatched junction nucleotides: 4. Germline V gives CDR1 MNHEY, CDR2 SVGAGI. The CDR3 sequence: CASSYSRQGPGNTIYF. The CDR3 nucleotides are TGTGCCAGCAGTTACTCGAGACAGGGTCCTGGAAACACCATATATTTT.

The CDR3 loop reads CASSLTAGVLGNEQFF. In nucleotides, the CDR3 is TGTGCCAGCAGCTTAACGGCGGGAGTTTTGGGCAATGAGCAGTTCTTC. The chain links TRBV7-2 to TRBJ2-1; 7 bases match TRBD2. Looked up from germline, CDR1 is SGHTA and CDR2 is FQGNSA. With V trimmed by 2 bases and J by 6 bases, 10 bases remained unmatched. The CDR3 loop spans 16 amino acids. Full variable domain (remainder filled in from reference TRBV7-2 and TRBJ2-1): GAGVSQSPSNKVTEKGKDVELRCDPISGHTALYWYRQSLGQGLEFLIYFQGNSAPDKSGLPSDRFSAERTGGSVSTLTIQRTQQEDSAVYLCASSLTAGVLGNEQFFGPGTRLTVL.

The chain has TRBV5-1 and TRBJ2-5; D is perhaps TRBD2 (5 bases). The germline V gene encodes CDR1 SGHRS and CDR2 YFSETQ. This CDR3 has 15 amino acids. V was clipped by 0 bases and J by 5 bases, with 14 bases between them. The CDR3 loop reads CASSLAAGVVETQYF. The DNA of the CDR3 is TGCGCCAGCAGCTTGGCAGCCGGGGTTGTGGAGACCCAGTACTTC.

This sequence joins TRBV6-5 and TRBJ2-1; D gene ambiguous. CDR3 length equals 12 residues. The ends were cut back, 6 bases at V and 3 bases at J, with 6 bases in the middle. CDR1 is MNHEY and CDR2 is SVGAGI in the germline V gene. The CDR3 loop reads CASSGRYNEQFF. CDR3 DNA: TGTGCCAGCAGCGGACGCTACAATGAGCAGTTCTTC.

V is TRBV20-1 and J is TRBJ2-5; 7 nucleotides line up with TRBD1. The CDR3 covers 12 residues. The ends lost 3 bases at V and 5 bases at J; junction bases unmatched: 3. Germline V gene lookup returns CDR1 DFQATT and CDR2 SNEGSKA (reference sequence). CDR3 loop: CSARTGSETQYF. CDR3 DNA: TGCAGTGCTAGGACAGGGTCCGAGACCCAGTACTTC.

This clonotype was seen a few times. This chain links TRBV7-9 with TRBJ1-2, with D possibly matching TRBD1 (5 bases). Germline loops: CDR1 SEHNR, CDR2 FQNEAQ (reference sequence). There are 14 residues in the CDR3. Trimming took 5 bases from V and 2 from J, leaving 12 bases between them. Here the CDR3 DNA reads TGTGCCAGCAGCCTTGGGACGGTAAACTATGGCTACACCTTC. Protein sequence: CASSLGTVNYGYTF.

CDR3 DNA: TGTGCCAGCAGTTTCGCCCAAAACTCTGGAAACACCATATATTTT. This encodes CASSFAQNSGNTIYF. The chain couples TRBV2 to TRBJ1-3; D not resolved. Per germline, CDR1 SNHLY and CDR2 FYNNEI. V was shortened by 5 bases and J by 0 bases, with 11 bases between the two germline ends. The CDR3 is made up of 15 amino acids.

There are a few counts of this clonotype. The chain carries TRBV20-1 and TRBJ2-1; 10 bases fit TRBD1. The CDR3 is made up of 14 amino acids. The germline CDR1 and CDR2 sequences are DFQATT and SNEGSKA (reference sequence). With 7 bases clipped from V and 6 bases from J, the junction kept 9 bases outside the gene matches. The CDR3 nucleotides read TGCAGTGTTGGGGACAGGGGAGGCGGCAATGAGCAGTTCTTC. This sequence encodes CSVGDRGGGNEQFF.

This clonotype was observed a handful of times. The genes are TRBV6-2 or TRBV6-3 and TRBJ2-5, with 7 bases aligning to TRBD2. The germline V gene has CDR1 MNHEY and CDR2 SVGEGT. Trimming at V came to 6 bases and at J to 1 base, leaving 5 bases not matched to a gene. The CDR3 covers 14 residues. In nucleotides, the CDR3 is TGTGCCAGCAGGGGACCTAGCGGCCAAGAGACCCAGTACTTC. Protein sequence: CASRGPSGQETQYF.

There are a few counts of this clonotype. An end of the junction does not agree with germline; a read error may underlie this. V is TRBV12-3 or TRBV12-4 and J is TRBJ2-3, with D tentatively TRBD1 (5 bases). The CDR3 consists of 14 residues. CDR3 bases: TGTGCCAGCAGTTTAAACGCCGGCACAGGTACGCAGTATTTT. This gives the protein CASSLNAGTGTQYF.

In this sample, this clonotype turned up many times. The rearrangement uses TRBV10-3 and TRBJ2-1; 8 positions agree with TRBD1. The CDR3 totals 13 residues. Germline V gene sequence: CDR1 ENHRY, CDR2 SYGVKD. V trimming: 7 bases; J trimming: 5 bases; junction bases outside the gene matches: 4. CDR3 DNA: TGTGCCATCACTGGGACAGGCAACAATGAGCAGTTCTTC. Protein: CAITGTGNNEQFF.

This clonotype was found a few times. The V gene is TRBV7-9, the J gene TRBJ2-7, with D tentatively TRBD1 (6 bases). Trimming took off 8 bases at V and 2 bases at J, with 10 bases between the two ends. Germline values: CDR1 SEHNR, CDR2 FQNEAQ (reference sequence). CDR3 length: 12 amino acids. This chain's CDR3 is CASAGVTYEQYF. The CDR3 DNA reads TGTGCCAGCGCAGGGGTCACCTACGAGCAGTACTTC.

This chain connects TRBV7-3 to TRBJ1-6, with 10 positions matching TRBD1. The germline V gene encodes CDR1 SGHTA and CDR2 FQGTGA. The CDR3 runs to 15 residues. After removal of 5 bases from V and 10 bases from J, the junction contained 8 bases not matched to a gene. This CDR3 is CASSRRTGGSSPLHF. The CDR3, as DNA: TGTGCCAGCAGCAGGCGGACAGGGGGAAGCTCACCCCTCCACTTT.